Detailed here is one T cell receptor (beta chain). Its antigen remains unidentified. V lost 7 bases, J lost 1 base, and 7 bases stayed unmatched. This CDR3 region has 14 residues. The germline V gene encodes CDR1 MNHEY and CDR2 SMNVEV (reference sequence). These data originate in a study of cytomegalovirus exposure and HLA in healthy donors. Study overall: Of all 400 or so donors who were genotyped, 75% to 90% belonged to the Caucasian-associated ancestry cluster. Overall study findings and caveats: Testing in vitro showed three CMV-associated chains specific for CMV antigens. Most observed TCR sequences were rare, whereas some public TCRs were detected in many donors. Sequencing had likely introduced a cluster of highly shared sequence variants as an artifact.

Both 60 Vbeta primers and 13 Jbeta primers went into the PCR. The protocol was immunoSEQ multiplex PCR, while the TCRdb copy is restricted to in-frame clones and leaves out a portion. The data show over 130,000 clones, 70% to 85% seen once. Sequenced sample: PBMCs. The receptor's source is a man aged 40-55 years in good health and CMV-seronegative. This chain joins TRBV27 and TRBJ2-7, with 7 bases aligning to TRBD1. CDR3 amino acids: CASTPGGYSYEQYF. CDR3 nucleotides: TGTGCCAGCACTCCAGGGGGTTATTCCTACGAGCAGTACTTC.